One T cell receptor (beta chain) is described in this entry. There is no known antigen for this receptor. No base quality values were provided; no much bigger clone lies one nucleotide off. The sample comes from a study of T cell repertoires in cytomegalovirus infection (dated by TCRdb to 2018 to 2020). About the investigation overall: Donor HLA type was relevant to the analysis, because carriage of CMV infection together with the matching HLA type was indicated by public TCR beta signatures.

The sequencer was an Illumina HiSeq 1500. TCRdb reran the public reads through fastp at Q25 and MiXCR, keeping productive beta chains. Identical CDR3 protein sequences are pooled into one entry, listed with their most common genes and DNA. This sample holds fewer than 350,000 distinct CDR3 sequences; roughly 15% were observed only once. The ten most abundant clones make up around 13% of the sample. V is shortened by 7 bases, J by 4 bases, and the region joining them spans 18 bases. Reading from cysteine to phenylalanine, the CDR3 counts 14 amino acids. CDR3 DNA is the only sequence kept; it has 42 bases, read in frame from the first base. Via the germline V gene (reference sequence), CDR1 is DFQATT and CDR2 SNEGSKA. Here is what the overall study found, with its caveats: Cumulative frequency of public TCR beta family members discriminated carriers of CMV infection plus the relevant HLA type in this cohort and an independent 352-donor cohort. The ex vivo response was dominated by HLA-C-restricted CMV-specific TCR beta clonotypes, which also provided the single most frequent clonotype in two of eight donors.

The receptor chain draws on TRBV20-1 and TRBJ2-3; TRBD1 is possibly the D segment (5 matching bases). This clonotype was obtained from a human donor in good health (CMV status not recorded). Some clones in this sample may be carry-over from other donors' samples. The sample was PBMCs. The DNA sequence is as follows: TGCAGTGTCCGGACCTTAGGGGCAGCAGATACGCAGTATTTT. It encodes CSVRTLGAADTQYF.